These 19 T cell receptor beta chains were all obtained from the same sample, sequenced in a study of T cell responses to AZD1222 COVID-19 vaccine. Produced via immunoSEQ multiplex PCR; TCRdb's table is partial and in-frame only. The sample holds 50,000 to 60,000 clones; roughly 88% are singletons and the top ten take 14% to 15%. Sequences were derived from peripheral blood, sampled on day 0 of AZD1222 vaccination. Receptors originate from an adult in good health.

The chain employs TRBV2 and TRBJ2-2; TRBD2 agrees at 9 bases. This CDR3 is built from 16 residues. In germline, CDR1 is SNHLY, CDR2 FYNNEI. Unmatched junction bases numbered 7, after V lost 4 bases and J lost 4 bases. CDR3 region: CASSVSASGITGELFF. The CDR3 DNA sequence: TGTGCCAGCAGTGTATCGGCTAGCGGGATCACCGGGGAGCTGTTTTTT.

This rearrangement joins TRBV27 to TRBJ2-7; 9 positions agree with TRBD1. The CDR3 has 15 residues. Trimming at V came to 0 bases and at J to 7 bases, leaving 7 bases not matched to a gene. Germline V gene lookup returns CDR1 MNHEY and CDR2 SMNVEV (reference sequence). Here the CDR3 DNA reads TGTGCCAGCAGTTTATCTGGACAGGGGAGGGGAGAGCAGTACTTC. Translating it yields CASSLSGQGRGEQYF.

The rearrangement uses TRBV6-1 and TRBJ2-3, with D possibly matching TRBD2 (6 bases). In germline, CDR1 is MNHNS, CDR2 SASEGT. The CDR3 loop spans 17 amino acids. V dropped 0 bases and J dropped 2 bases, with 15 bases sitting between them. CDR3 coding DNA: TGTGCCAGCAGTGAAGCCTCCACGTGGGAGGACACAGATACGCAGTATTTT. It specifies CASSEASTWEDTDTQYF.

The V gene is TRBV15, the J gene TRBJ1-1, with 9 bases lining up with TRBD1. V trimming: 5 bases; J trimming: 5 bases; junction bases outside the gene matches: 6. Germline assignment: CDR1 LNHNV and CDR2 YYDKDF (reference sequence). This CDR3 spans 14 amino acids. This CDR3 reads CATSGRQGETEAFF. As DNA, the CDR3 is TGTGCCACCAGCGGGAGACAGGGGGAGACTGAAGCTTTCTTT.

This chain joins TRBV11-3 and TRBJ1-2; weak D call: TRBD1 (5 bases). The CDR3 is 16 residues long. The germline CDR1 and CDR2 sequences are SGHNT and YENEEA. With 1 base removed from V and 6 bases from J, the gap between germline ends came to 18 bases. The CDR3 region has the DNA TGTGCCAGCAGCTTAGTATCGGGGGATTTTTTCCATGGCTACACCTTC. It yields the protein CASSLVSGDFFHGYTF. The complete variable domain, with remaining parts taken from reference TRBV11-3 and TRBJ1-2, reads EAGVVQSPRYKIIEKKQPVAFWCNPISGHNTLYWYLQNLGQGPELLIRYENEEAVDDSQLPKDRFSAERLKGVDSTLKIQPAELGDSAVYLCASSLVSGDFFHGYTFGSGTRLTVV.

The rearrangement joins TRBV9 to TRBJ2-4, with TRBD2 matching 9 bases. CDR1 and CDR2 (germline): SGDLS, YYNGEE. With V trimmed by 0 bases and J by 8 bases, 12 bases remained unmatched. The CDR3 contains 17 residues. The CDR3 nucleotides read TGTGCCAGCAGCGTAGCTAGCGGGATGTCTCCCTGGGACATTCAGTACTTC. This sequence encodes CASSVASGMSPWDIQYF.

Notes on this clone: Mismatch with germline at one junction end may stem from a read error. The chain is built from TRBV3-1 (or the pseudogene TRBV3-2) and TRBJ2-4; D remains ambiguous. CDR3 length equals 17 residues. Germline values: CDR1 LGHDT, CDR2 YNNKEL (reference sequence). CDR3 bases: TGTGCCAGCAGCGAAGATCAGGCCCTGCCTTCCAAAAACATTCAGTACTTC. Amino acids: CASSEDQALPSKNIQYF.

Only one count was recorded for this clone. The chain employs TRBV15 and TRBJ1-1, with D hard to call. In germline, CDR1 is LNHNV, CDR2 YYDKDF (reference sequence). V lost 2 bases, J lost 1 base, and 8 bases lay in between. The CDR3 extends over 14 amino acids. The CDR3 DNA reads TGTGCCACCAGCAGAACCCGGACGAACACTGAAGCTTTCTTT. It encodes CATSRTRTNTEAFF.

This sequence joins TRBV11-2 and TRBJ1-1; D gene uncertain. The CDR3 contains 14 residues. Trimming shortened V by 0 bases and J by 5 bases, and 10 bases separated the two germline ends. Germline values: CDR1 SGHAT, CDR2 FQNNGV. The CDR3 sequence is CASSLEVPGTEAFF. CDR3 DNA: TGTGCCAGCAGCTTAGAAGTTCCGGGAACTGAAGCTTTCTTT.

V is TRBV14 and J is TRBJ2-5, with D possibly being TRBD1 (6 bases). The V gene lost 0 bases and the J gene lost 7 bases, with 12 bases spanning the gap. Germline CDR1 is SGHDN and CDR2 is FVKESK. CDR3 size: 14 residues. The CDR3 nucleotides read TGTGCCAGCAGCCAAGAGGCAGGGGTCAGGACCCAGTACTTC. Its protein product is CASSQEAGVRTQYF.

V and J are TRBV6-1 and TRBJ1-5; weak D call: TRBD1 (5 bases). The CDR3 is 15 residues long. Germline V gene sequence: CDR1 MNHNS, CDR2 SASEGT. Trimming took off 1 base at V and 5 bases at J, with 12 bases between the two ends. CDR3 in amino acids: CASSEGPGLYQPQHF. CDR3 in DNA: TGTGCCAGCAGTGAAGGGCCAGGGCTCTATCAGCCCCAGCATTTT.

The chain employs TRBV5-4 and TRBJ2-6; D not resolved. CDR3 length: 18 amino acids. The germline V gene has CDR1 SGHNT and CDR2 YYREEE (reference sequence). V lost 3 bases to trimming and J lost 0 bases, with 16 bases between them. DNA for the CDR3: TGTGCCAGCAGCTCCGGCCCCCACGTAGCCTCTGGGGCCAACGTCCTGACTTTC. It translates to CASSSGPHVASGANVLTF.

The table lists this clone with a count of one. The chain recombines TRBV6-5 with TRBJ2-1; possibly TRBD1 for D (5 bases). Trimming cost V 1 base and J 4 bases, with 14 bases left between them. This CDR3 is 16 amino acids long. Germline V gene data show CDR1 as MNHEY and CDR2 as SVGAGI. The CDR3 protein is CASSYLLRASYNEQFF. The DNA for the CDR3 is TGTGCCAGCAGTTACTTGCTCAGGGCCTCTTACAATGAGCAGTTCTTC.

The chain has TRBV19 and TRBJ2-5; TRBD2 agrees at 12 bases. Germline V gene lookup returns CDR1 LNHDA and CDR2 SQIVND (reference sequence). This CDR3 has 15 amino acids. Trimming cost V 4 bases and J 4 bases; bases outside gene matches: 4. CDR3 coding DNA: TGTGCCAGTAGTAAGCTGACTAGCGGGAGAGAGACCCAGTACTTC. This translates into CASSKLTSGRETQYF.

The rearrangement joins TRBV11-2 to TRBJ2-5; 8 bases are a match to TRBD1. This CDR3 has 15 residues. The V segment lost 5 bases and the J segment 1 base; nucleotides outside the gene matches: 6. Germline values: CDR1 SGHAT, CDR2 FQNNGV. The DNA for the CDR3 is TGTGCCAGCAGCACGCAGGGGGCGGTCCAAGAGACCCAGTACTTC. Translation: CASSTQGAVQETQYF.

The CDR3 is CASRPTGRGTEAFF. In DNA form, the CDR3 reads TGTGCCAGTAGACCGACAGGGCGAGGCACTGAAGCTTTCTTT. The chain uses TRBV19 and TRBJ1-1; the match to TRBD1 covers 7 bases. Germline trimming cut 6 bases from V and 4 bases from J; bases unmatched to any gene: 8. Germline V gene lookup returns CDR1 LNHDA and CDR2 SQIVND (reference sequence). CDR3 length: 14 amino acids.

V and J are TRBV19 and TRBJ2-5; D is possibly TRBD1 (5 bases). The CDR3 totals 14 residues. CDR1 and CDR2 from the germline V gene are LNHDA and SQIVND (reference sequence). V lost 5 bases to trimming and J lost 2 bases, with 12 bases between them. DNA for the CDR3: TGTGCCAGTAGTTATGGACATTCACAAGAGACCCAGTACTTC. This sequence encodes CASSYGHSQETQYF. The full variable domain, with the rest looked up from reference TRBV19 and TRBJ2-5, is DGGITQSPKYLFRKEGQNVTLSCEQNLNHDAMYWYRQDPGQGLRLIYYSQIVNDFQKGDIAEGYSVSREKKESFPLTVTSAQKNPTAFYLCASSYGHSQETQYFGPGTRLLVL.

This chain uses TRBV2 with TRBJ2-3; D perhaps matches TRBD1 (6 bases). CDR3 size: 16 residues. V shed 6 bases and J shed 2 bases, with 18 bases lying between them. Per the germline V gene, CDR1 is SNHLY and CDR2 is FYNNEI. The CDR3 DNA is TGTGCCAGCAGGCCGGCACAGGGTACGGTCACAGATACGCAGTATTTT. Amino acid sequence: CASRPAQGTVTDTQYF.

The V and J genes are TRBV19 and TRBJ2-7; D is ambiguous. V gave up 6 bases and J gave up 4 bases, with 7 bases separating them. This CDR3 region has 11 residues. Germline values: CDR1 LNHDA, CDR2 SQIVND (reference sequence). The DNA for the CDR3 is TGTGCCAGTAGGTCCGGTTACGAGCAGTACTTC. Protein: CASRSGYEQYF.